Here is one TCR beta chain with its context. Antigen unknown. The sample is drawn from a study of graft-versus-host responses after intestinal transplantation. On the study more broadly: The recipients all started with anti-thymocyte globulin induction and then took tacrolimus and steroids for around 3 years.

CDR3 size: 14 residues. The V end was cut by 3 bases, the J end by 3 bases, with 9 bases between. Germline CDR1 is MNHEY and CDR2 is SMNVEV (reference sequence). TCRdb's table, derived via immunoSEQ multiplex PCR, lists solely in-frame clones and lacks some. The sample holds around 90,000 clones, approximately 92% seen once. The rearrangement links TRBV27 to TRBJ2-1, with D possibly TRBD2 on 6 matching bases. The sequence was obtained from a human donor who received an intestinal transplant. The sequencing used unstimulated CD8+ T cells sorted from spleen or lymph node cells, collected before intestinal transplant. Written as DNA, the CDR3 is TGTGCCAGCAGTTTTAGCGGACTCTACAATGAGCAGTTCTTC. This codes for CASSFSGLYNEQFF.